Listed here are 23 T cell receptor beta chains from one sample, sequenced in a study of CD8 T cells in ankylosing spondylitis. TCRdb recomputed calls from the 5' RACE reads with MiXCR, one row per CDR3 protein. In the table there are about 100,000 distinct CDR3 sequences, around 24% of which are singletons. The material sequenced was synovial fluid, either unsorted or a sorted T cell fraction (not recorded which). These receptors came from a male donor with ankylosing spondylitis.

The chain employs TRBV15 and TRBJ2-5; no firm D call. CDR1 LNHNV and CDR2 YYDKDF come from the germline V gene (reference sequence). Trimming removed 0 bases at V and 4 bases at J, with 9 bases between. The CDR3 extends over 14 amino acids. CDR3 amino acids: CATSRDMGRETQYF. CDR3 nucleotide sequence: TGTGCCACCAGCAGAGATATGGGCAGAGAGACCCAGTACTTC.

As concerns this clonotype: An end of the junction differs from the germline gene, which may be a read error. V usage is TRBV20-1 and J usage is TRBJ2-7; no clear D gene. The CDR3 extends over 11 amino acids. CDR1 DFQATT and CDR2 SNEGSKA come from the germline V gene (reference sequence). The CDR3 region has the DNA TGCAGTGCTAGCGCTACCTACGAGCGGTACTTC. This encodes CSASATYERYF.

The J gene is TRBJ2-3, the V gene TRBV10-3, with 9 bases aligning to TRBD2. Germline CDR1 reads ENHRY; CDR2 reads SYGVKD. With V trimmed by 4 bases and J by 3 bases, 11 bases remained unmatched. The CDR3 has 17 amino acids. CDR3 region: CAISGGEAGGGTDTQYF. CDR3 nucleotide sequence: TGTGCCATCAGTGGAGGGGAAGCGGGAGGTGGAACAGATACGCAGTATTTT.

This clonotype was counted a few times. The genes are TRBV7-9 and TRBJ2-1, with a weak D call TRBD2 (7 bases). CDR1 SEHNR and CDR2 FQNEAQ come from the germline V gene (reference sequence). CDR3 length: 16 amino acids. Trimming took off 2 bases at V and 4 bases at J, with 15 bases between the two ends. The CDR3 is CASSLSLGGAYNEQFF. The DNA for the CDR3 is TGTGCCAGCAGCTTAAGCCTAGGGGGGGCTTACAATGAGCAGTTCTTC. The full variable domain, rest sourced from reference TRBV7-9 and TRBJ2-1, is DTGVSQNPRHKITKRGQNVTFRCDPISEHNRLYWYRQTLGQGPEFLTYFQNEAQLEKSRLLSDRFSAERPKGSFSTLEIQRTEQGDSAMYLCASSLSLGGAYNEQFFGPGTRLTVL.

The CDR3 is CASSRRGQETQYF. CDR3 nucleotides: TGTGCCAGCAGCCGCCGAGGACAAGAGACCCAGTACTTC. This chain joins TRBV13 and TRBJ2-5; D unclear. V lost 5 bases and J lost 2, with 9 bases in between. The CDR3 runs to 13 residues. Germline loops: CDR1 PRHDT, CDR2 FYEKMQ (reference sequence).

CDR3: CASSRPRFGVAEQFF. The CDR3 region has the DNA TGTGCCAGCAGCCGGCCGAGGTTTGGGGTTGCTGAGCAGTTCTTC. The chain joins TRBV7-2 to TRBJ2-1; D remains unclear. The CDR3 consists of 15 residues. The germline V gene has CDR1 SGHTA and CDR2 FQGNSA. Deletions cut 5 bases from V and 9 bases from J, with 20 bases between.

This clonotype was counted between two and nine times. This chain uses TRBV20-1 with TRBJ2-1; TRBD1 might be the D (5 bases). Trimming left V 6 bases short and J 7 bases short, with 13 bases between. CDR1 is DFQATT, CDR2 SNEGSKA, per germline (reference sequence). The CDR3 totals 12 residues. The CDR3, as DNA: TGCAGTGCGGGGCGTGGTGTGAATGAGCAGTTCTTC. Residues: CSAGRGVNEQFF.

This clonotype was seen ten or more times. V is TRBV3-1 and J is TRBJ2-1; TRBD2 aligns across 7 bases. The germline gives CDR1 LGHDT, CDR2 YNNKEL (reference sequence). The CDR3 extends over 15 amino acids. Trimming took 5 bases from V and 4 from J; bases not matched to a gene: 8. Here the CDR3 reads CASSRTSLTYNEQFF. For the CDR3, the DNA is TGTGCCAGCAGCAGGACTAGTCTGACATACAATGAGCAGTTCTTC.

J is TRBJ1-1 and V is TRBV7-9; D is undetermined. The CDR3 runs to 17 residues. The germline V gene has CDR1 SEHNR and CDR2 FQNEAQ (reference sequence). V dropped 0 bases and J dropped 0 bases, with 14 bases sitting between them. This CDR3 is CASSLALGGSMNTEAFF. CDR3 DNA sequence: TGTGCCAGCAGCTTAGCCTTAGGAGGATCCATGAACACTGAAGCTTTCTTT.

CDR3 sequence (DNA): TGTGCCAGTAGTCAATCTAGAGTAGAGACCCAGTACTTC. It yields the protein CASSQSRVETQYF. V usage is TRBV19 and J usage is TRBJ2-5; D not certain. The CDR3 covers 13 residues. Germline V CDR1 and CDR2: LNHDA, SQIVND (reference sequence). Trimming cost V 5 bases and J 4 bases, with 11 bases left between them. The variable domain in full, with the rest retrieved from reference TRBV19 and TRBJ2-5, is DGGITQSPKYLFRKEGQNVTLSCEQNLNHDAMYWYRQDPGQGLRLIYYSQIVNDFQKGDIAEGYSVSREKKESFPLTVTSAQKNPTAFYLCASSQSRVETQYFGPGTRLLVL.

J is TRBJ1-1 and V is TRBV7-9; TRBD1 is a possible D gene (5 bases). The ends were cut back, 1 base at V and 5 bases at J, with 14 bases in the middle. CDR1 SEHNR and CDR2 FQNEAQ come from the germline V gene (reference sequence). The CDR3 loop spans 15 amino acids. The CDR3 nucleotides are TGTGCCAGCAGCTTAGGAGAGGGGCGAGGTACTGAAGCTTTCTTT. This codes for CASSLGEGRGTEAFF.

This clonotype was seen a single time. V usage is TRBV6-1 and J usage is TRBJ2-2, with D possibly TRBD2 on 7 matching bases. CDR3 length: 14 residues. Germline CDR1 is MNHNS and CDR2 is SASEGT. Between the trimmed V and J ends, which lost 10 bases and 2 bases, there was a span of 14 bases. The CDR3 region is CATSGGANTGELFF. CDR3 coding DNA: TGTGCCACCTCGGGGGGCGCCAACACCGGGGAGCTGTTTTTT.

The chain joins TRBV10-3 to TRBJ1-5, with 7 bases matching TRBD1. The CDR3 sequence is 15 residues long. Trimming took 3 bases from V and 6 from J; bases not matched to a gene: 8. Germline CDR1 reads ENHRY; CDR2 reads SYGVKD. CDR3 residues: CAISDEGAKSQPQHF. CDR3 DNA sequence: TGTGCCATCAGTGACGAGGGGGCGAAGAGTCAGCCCCAGCATTTT.

This clonotype was detected ten times or more. The V gene is TRBV12-3 or TRBV12-4, the J gene TRBJ2-7, with D perhaps TRBD1 or TRBD2 (5 bases each). V was pared by 6 bases and J by 3 bases, with 18 bases between. CDR3 length equals 15 residues. CDR3 amino acids: CASSRGPRDNYEQYF. CDR3 bases: TGTGCCAGCAGCCGGGGACCTCGGGATAACTACGAGCAGTACTTC.

The genes are TRBV27 and TRBJ2-2; 7 bases are a match to TRBD2. This CDR3 spans 16 amino acids. V dropped 5 bases and J dropped 6; count of bases not matched to a gene: 12. The germline V gene has CDR1 MNHEY and CDR2 SMNVEV (reference sequence). This chain's CDR3 is CASSIRTSGGAGELFF. CDR3 sequence (DNA): TGTGCCAGCAGTATTAGGACTAGTGGTGGGGCCGGGGAGCTGTTTTTT.

This clonotype was found a few times. The rearrangement joins TRBV29-1 to TRBJ2-1; 10 positions agree with TRBD2. The junction had 10 bases not matched to a gene; V was cut back by 8 bases and J by 6 bases. The CDR3 contains 14 residues. In germline, CDR1 is SQVTM, CDR2 ANQGSEA. The CDR3 DNA is TGCAGCTCTAGTCCGAGACTAGCGGGCAATGAGCAGTTCTTC. It translates to CSSSPRLAGNEQFF.

This clonotype was picked up a small number of times. The rearrangement joins TRBV24-1 to TRBJ2-1; D possibly uses TRBD1 or TRBD2 (5 bases each). In germline, CDR1 is KGHDR, CDR2 SFDVKD. The CDR3 extends over 15 amino acids. Trimming removed 7 bases from V and 0 bases from J, with 12 bases in between. The CDR3 sequence: CATRAPGGSYNEQFF. Written as DNA, the CDR3 is TGTGCCACCAGGGCCCCTGGGGGCTCCTACAATGAGCAGTTCTTC.

The V and J genes are TRBV6-1 and TRBJ2-5; 8 nucleotides match TRBD2. V trimming: 4 bases; J trimming: 2 bases; junction bases outside the gene matches: 6. Germline V gene sequence: CDR1 MNHNS, CDR2 SASEGT. The CDR3 loop spans 15 amino acids. Here the CDR3 reads CASSGVRGGQETQYF. Here the CDR3 DNA reads TGTGCCAGCAGTGGGGTGCGCGGGGGGCAAGAGACCCAGTACTTC.

This clonotype has only a few counts. The rearrangement uses TRBV2 and TRBJ2-7; D tentatively fits TRBD1 or TRBD2 (5 bases each). CDR1 and CDR2 from the germline V gene are SNHLY and FYNNEI. V lost 6 bases and J 2 bases, leaving 8 bases between the germline ends. This CDR3 region has 12 residues. The CDR3 region is CASSGAPYEQYF. The CDR3 coding sequence is TGTGCCAGCAGCGGGGCCCCCTACGAGCAGTACTTC.

This clonotype appeared a few times. The CDR3 sequence: CASSSVEEQYF. The CDR3 nucleotides read TGCGCCAGCAGCTCGGTCGAAGAGCAGTACTTC. This rearrangement joins TRBV5-1 to TRBJ2-7; D is uncertain. The germline V gene encodes CDR1 SGHRS and CDR2 YFSETQ. The V end was cut by 3 bases, the J end by 7 bases, with 8 bases between. The CDR3 is 11 residues long.

This clonotype was seen once. The gene calls are TRBV7-2 and TRBJ2-1; no reliable D call. There are 15 residues in the CDR3. CDR1 SGHTA and CDR2 FQGNSA come from the germline V gene. The V gene lost 5 bases and the J gene lost 2 bases, with 13 bases spanning the gap. The DNA for the CDR3 is TGTGCCAGCAGCACCGACATAGGGACCTACAATGAGCAGTTCTTC. Encoded protein: CASSTDIGTYNEQFF.

This chain connects TRBV2 to TRBJ2-7; 7 bases agree with TRBD2. Per the germline V gene, CDR1 is SNHLY and CDR2 is FYNNEI. J was trimmed by 5 bases and V by 10 bases; bases with no gene match: 17. The length of the CDR3 is 15 residues. The CDR3: CATSPGGQVRNEQYF. The CDR3 region has the DNA TGTGCCACCTCGCCGGGAGGCCAGGTACGGAACGAGCAGTACTTC.

This chain connects TRBV5-1 to TRBJ1-1; D is perhaps TRBD1 (5 bases). The CDR3 loop spans 14 amino acids. Germline V gene lookup returns CDR1 SGHRS and CDR2 YFSETQ. V was cut by 0 bases and J by 4 bases, with 10 bases left in between. The CDR3 nucleotides read TGCGCCAGCAGCTTGGGGGGGGAATCCACTGAAGCTTTCTTT. Translation: CASSLGGESTEAFF.